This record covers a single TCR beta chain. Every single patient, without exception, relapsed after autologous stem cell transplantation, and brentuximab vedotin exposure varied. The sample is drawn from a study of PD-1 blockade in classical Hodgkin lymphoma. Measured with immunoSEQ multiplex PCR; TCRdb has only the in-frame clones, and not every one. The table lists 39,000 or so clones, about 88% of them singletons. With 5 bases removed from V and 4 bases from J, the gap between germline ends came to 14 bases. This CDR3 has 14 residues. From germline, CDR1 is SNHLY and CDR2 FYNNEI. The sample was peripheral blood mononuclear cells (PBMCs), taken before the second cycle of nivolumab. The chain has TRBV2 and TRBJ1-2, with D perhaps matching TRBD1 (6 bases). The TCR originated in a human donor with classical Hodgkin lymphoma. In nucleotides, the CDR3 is TGTGCCAGCAGTACCCGTACAGGGTTCTATGGCTACACCTTC. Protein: CASSTRTGFYGYTF.